The text below deals with one TCR beta chain. Its antigen remains unidentified. V shed 7 bases and J 1 base; nucleotides not matched to a gene: 12. Germline loops: CDR1 MNHEY, CDR2 SVGAGI. The CDR3 has 16 residues. A second PCR, run for about 7 to 11 cycles, used a sample-barcoded 5' primer plus a J-beta primer mix. Tagging of each cDNA molecule was performed by a template-switch adaptor with 12 random nucleotides. TCRdb redid the calling of the 5' RACE reads with MiXCR, one entry per CDR3 protein. The data show fewer than 1,000,000 distinct CDR3 sequences, around 45% seen once. The source of the sample is a study of blood T cells in healthy people across ages. Study-level background: The capture of about one barcoded beta molecule per two T cells was achieved by template switching. Overall study results and limits: Per million T cells, TCR beta diversity dropped about linearly as age rose.

V usage is TRBV6-5 and J usage is TRBJ1-2, with 7 positions matching TRBD1. The sequence was collected from a man at least 80 years old in good health. The sequenced sample was blood. CDR3: CASKASGTESNYGYTF. CDR3 DNA sequence: TGTGCCAGCAAAGCCTCCGGGACAGAAAGTAACTATGGCTACACCTTC.